The clone carrying this T cell receptor beta chain has ten or more counts. Its antigen is unidentified. This sample is drawn from a study of CD8 T cells in ankylosing spondylitis. TCRdb fed the 5' RACE reads into MiXCR, producing one record per CDR3 protein. Of 250,000 or so distinct CDR3 sequences in the sample, 8% to 11% were seen once. There are 16 residues in the CDR3. V lost 5 bases to trimming and J lost 8 bases; unmatched junction nucleotides: 15. CDR1 is SSHAT, CDR2 FNYEAQ, per germline (reference sequence). Overall study findings and caveats: Some motif variants were previously reported in reactive arthritis synovial fluid and blood. Disease-linked clones, CD8+, were relatively rare in peripheral blood. Significant enrichment of disease-linked clones was reported in matched ankylosing spondylitis synovial fluid.

Specimen: blood, either unsorted or a sorted T cell fraction (not recorded which). This TCR came from a male donor with ankylosing spondylitis or in good health (not recorded which). The chain uses TRBV7-7 and TRBJ2-1, with 7 bases lining up with TRBD2. The CDR3 sequence is CASSPRSGELFDEQFF. DNA for the CDR3: TGTGCCAGCAGCCCCCGGAGCGGGGAGCTTTTCGATGAGCAGTTCTTC.